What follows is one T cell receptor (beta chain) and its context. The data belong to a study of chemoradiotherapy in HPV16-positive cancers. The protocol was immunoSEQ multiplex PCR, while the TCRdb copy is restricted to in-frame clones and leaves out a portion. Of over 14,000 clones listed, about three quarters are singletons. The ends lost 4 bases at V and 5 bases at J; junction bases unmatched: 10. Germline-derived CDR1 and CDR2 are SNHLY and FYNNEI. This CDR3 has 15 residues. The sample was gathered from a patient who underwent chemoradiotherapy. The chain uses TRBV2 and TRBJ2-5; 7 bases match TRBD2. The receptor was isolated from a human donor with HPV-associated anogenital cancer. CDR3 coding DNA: TGTGCCAGCAGTGGAGGCTTGGGAGGGCAGGAGACCCAGTACTTC. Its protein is CASSGGLGGQETQYF.